This section outlines one T cell receptor (beta chain) sequence together with its context. Its antigen is currently unknown. This sample was taken from a study of shared clonotypes between healthy human individuals. Study findings and constraints: Generation probabilities of non-shared clonotypes were lower (relative to those shared by all four donors).

Original data processing: Without quality scores, immunoSEQ junctional reads could not be filtered like full-length reads. The data were produced by immunoSEQ multiplex PCR, yet TCRdb's version contains in-frame clones alone and is incomplete. That table gives V, J and clone size, and the DNA gave D and trimming. The repertoire includes approximately 2.1 million clones, over 90% of them detected once, and approximately 0.4% sits in the top ten. Free of recent acute infections or vaccinations, the donors were healthy HIV-negative adults. Within Nashville, Tennessee resided all donors, each a Caucasian adult. Specimen: naive CD4+ T cells from PBMCs. The subset denotes: CD45RA+ positively selected. The clonotype was recovered from a man aged 18-30 years in good health. Some clones in this sample may be carry-over from other donors' samples.

CDR3 sequence reads: CASSTTGGAYTGELFF. The CDR3 DNA sequence: TGTGCCAGCAGCACTACAGGGGGCGCTTACACCGGGGAGCTGTTTTTT. The V and J genes are TRBV7-3 and TRBJ2-2; 9 nucleotides line up with TRBD1. The ends lost 5 bases at V and 3 bases at J; junction bases unmatched: 7. The length of the CDR3 is 16 residues. In germline, CDR1 is SGHTA, CDR2 FQGTGA.